The 16 T cell receptor beta chains listed next were all sequenced from one sample in a study of PD-L1 blockade in urothelial cancer. Clones were sequenced by immunoSEQ multiplex PCR, and TCRdb holds only the in-frame ones, with some missing. The top ten hold roughly 15% of the sample, which has fewer than 65,000 clones, roughly nine tenths seen once. Noted time point: pretreatment peripheral blood. The sample here was PBMCs, taken around atezolizumab (anti-PD-L1) treatment. The origin of the receptors is a woman aged 55-70 years with urothelial cancer.

This clone was counted between two and nine times. This chain uses TRBV6-5 with TRBJ2-7; TRBD1 matches 10 bases. The CDR3 spans 16 residues. V was clipped by 8 bases and J by 4 bases; unmatched bases: 14. Germline CDR1 MNHEY, CDR2 SVGAGI. CDR3 loop: CASGSVPGQGQYEQYF. As DNA, the CDR3 is TGTGCCAGCGGTTCCGTGCCGGGACAGGGGCAATACGAGCAGTACTTC.

This clone was seen a handful of times. Here the CDR3 DNA reads TGTGCCAGCAGTCGATCCGGGACAGGGGCGAACACCGGGGAGCTGTTTTTT. Translation: CASSRSGTGANTGELFF. The chain recombines TRBV6-4 with TRBJ2-2; 10 positions match TRBD1. CDR3 length: 17 amino acids. CDR1 and CDR2 from the germline V gene are MRHNA and SNTAGT. V dropped 5 bases and J dropped 0; count of bases not matched to a gene: 6.

J is TRBJ2-1 and V is TRBV10-3, with 11 bases that match TRBD2. Trimming took 10 bases from V and 5 from J; bases not matched to a gene: 7. CDR1 and CDR2 from the germline V gene are ENHRY and SYGVKD. This CDR3 is built from 14 residues. The chain's CDR3 is CASQPGLADNEQFF. The DNA of the CDR3 is TGTGCCAGCCAGCCGGGACTAGCGGACAATGAGCAGTTCTTC.

V gene TRBV13 combines with J gene TRBJ2-5; 9 bases match TRBD2. The trim removed 5 bases at V and 4 bases at J, leaving 11 bases unmatched. Germline V gene lookup returns CDR1 PRHDT and CDR2 FYEKMQ (reference sequence). The CDR3 sequence is 16 residues long. In DNA, the CDR3 is TGTGCCAGCAGCCGACTGGCGGGAGGGACCCGAGAGACCCAGTACTTC. Translating it yields CASSRLAGGTRETQYF. Full variable domain (outside the CDR3, taken from reference TRBV13 and TRBJ2-5): AAGVIQSPRHLIKEKRETATLKCYPIPRHDTVYWYQQGPGQDPQFLISFYEKMQSDKGSIPDRFSAQQFSDYHSELNMSSLELGDSALYFCASSRLAGGTRETQYFGPGTRLLVL.

This sequence joins TRBV29-1 and TRBJ2-3; the match to TRBD1 covers 7 bases. This CDR3 comprises 16 residues. J gave up 0 bases and V 4 bases, and 10 bases lay outside the gene matches. Germline V gene lookup returns CDR1 SQVTM and CDR2 ANQGSEA. CDR3 amino acids: CSVAGFEGASTDTQYF. DNA for the CDR3: TGCAGCGTTGCAGGGTTCGAGGGGGCTAGCACAGATACGCAGTATTTT.

The chain combines TRBV10-1 with TRBJ2-7; D is undetermined. CDR1 and CDR2 (germline): WNHNN, SYGVQD (reference sequence). This CDR3 spans 11 amino acids. V shed 3 bases and J shed 5 bases, with 5 bases lying between them. This CDR3 reads CASSDNNEQYF. CDR3 DNA sequence: TGCGCCAGCAGTGACAACAACGAGCAGTACTTC.

The rearrangement links TRBV7-7 to TRBJ2-3; 10 nucleotides align to TRBD2. The V segment lost 5 bases and the J segment 0 bases; nucleotides outside the gene matches: 2. This CDR3 spans 15 amino acids. Germline values: CDR1 SSHAT, CDR2 FNYEAQ (reference sequence). The CDR3 bases are TGTGCCAGCAGCCGACTAGCGGGTAGCACAGATACGCAGTATTTT. Protein product: CASSRLAGSTDTQYF.

The CDR3 coding sequence is TGTGCCAGTAGTATTTTTTCCAGGGTTGGGGCCAACGTCCTGACTTTC. Translating gives CASSIFSRVGANVLTF. The chain uses TRBV19 and TRBJ2-6; tentative D call: TRBD1 (5 bases). Germline CDR1 and CDR2: LNHDA and SQIVND (reference sequence). The CDR3 spans 16 residues. V lost 3 bases to trimming and J lost 3 bases, with 12 bases between them. Combining the CDR3 with reference TRBV19 and TRBJ2-6 gives the whole variable domain DGGITQSPKYLFRKEGQNVTLSCEQNLNHDAMYWYRQDPGQGLRLIYYSQIVNDFQKGDIAEGYSVSREKKESFPLTVTSAQKNPTAFYLCASSIFSRVGANVLTFGAGSRLTVL.

The rearrangement uses TRBV28 and TRBJ1-2, with D possibly TRBD1 on 5 matching bases. V was clipped by 3 bases and J by 4 bases, with 15 bases between them. Germline-derived CDR1 and CDR2 are MDHEN and SYDVKM. The CDR3 runs to 15 residues. The CDR3 DNA sequence: TGTGCCAGCAGTTTTCGGAGGGGCCGCGGCTATGGCTACACCTTC. Translating gives CASSFRRGRGYGYTF.

The V gene is TRBV29-1, the J gene TRBJ2-7, with TRBD2 matching over 8 bases. Germline CDR1 reads SQVTM; CDR2 reads ANQGSEA. The CDR3 spans 13 residues. Losses at the gene ends were 6 bases for V and 5 bases for J; bases not matched to a gene: 9. CDR3 sequence: CSVRNGGAHEQYF. In DNA form, the CDR3 reads TGCAGCGTCCGCAACGGGGGGGCCCACGAGCAGTACTTC.

The chain employs TRBV28 and TRBJ1-4; 8 bases line up with TRBD1. The V gene end was trimmed by 4 bases and the J gene end by 4 bases; junction bases not matched to a gene: 5. Germline values: CDR1 MDHEN, CDR2 SYDVKM. This CDR3 has 15 amino acids. CDR3: CASSSPGQDNEKLFF. The CDR3, as DNA: TGTGCCAGCAGTTCTCCGGGACAGGATAATGAAAAACTGTTTTTT.

The chain is built from TRBV10-3 and TRBJ2-7; no clear D. Germline V gene data show CDR1 as ENHRY and CDR2 as SYGVKD. Between the trimmed V and J ends, which lost 7 bases and 3 bases, there was a span of 13 bases. The CDR3 runs 13 residues. The CDR3 sequence is CAIILPPGYEQYF. The CDR3 coding sequence is TGTGCCATCATTCTTCCCCCGGGCTACGAGCAGTACTTC.

This clone was found once. V gene TRBV5-6 combines with J gene TRBJ2-7; D is perhaps TRBD1 (6 bases). In germline, CDR1 is SGHDT, CDR2 YYEEEE. V was cut by 5 bases and J by 0 bases, with 12 bases left in between. There are 14 residues in the CDR3. In nucleotides, the CDR3 is TGTGCCAGCAGTACAGGGCCGAGCTCCTACGAGCAGTACTTC. Translation: CASSTGPSSYEQYF.

V and J are TRBV19 and TRBJ2-3; 8 nucleotides line up with TRBD1. CDR1 is LNHDA, CDR2 SQIVND, per germline (reference sequence). The CDR3 spans 15 residues. Trimming cost V 6 bases and J 5 bases; bases outside gene matches: 10. The CDR3 bases are TGTGCCAGTAGAAATCCGGGACAGGAAAGAGATACGCAGTATTTT. Protein sequence: CASRNPGQERDTQYF.

This clone was seen just once. The CDR3 region is CASRPTGLPYNEQFF. The CDR3 nucleotides are TGTGCCAGCAGGCCCACAGGGTTGCCCTACAATGAGCAGTTCTTC. V is TRBV6-5 and J is TRBJ2-1, with D possibly TRBD1 on 6 matching bases. V was pared by 6 bases and J by 2 bases, with 14 bases between. CDR3 length: 15 residues. Germline assignment: CDR1 MNHEY and CDR2 SVGAGI.

J is TRBJ2-3 and V is TRBV2; 7 positions match TRBD2. The CDR3 has 16 amino acids. Per the germline V gene, CDR1 is SNHLY and CDR2 is FYNNEI. The trim removed 2 bases at V and 1 base at J, leaving 6 bases unmatched. The CDR3 nucleotides are TGTGCCAGCAGTGAATTTGGGCTAGCGGGCACAGATACGCAGTATTTT. This codes for CASSEFGLAGTDTQYF.